These T cell receptor beta chains were read from a single sample in a study of T cells in tumors after PD-1 blockade. The method was immunoSEQ multiplex PCR; TCRdb's version includes in-frame clones alone and lacks a portion of them. The profile shows 20,000 or so clones, approximately 81% of them singletons. Sample: PBMCs, taken after anti-PD-1 therapy. The receptors come from a human donor with advanced basal cell or squamous cell carcinoma (not recorded which). CDR3s include the opening cysteine and the closing phenylalanine or tryptophan. D genes are given only for firm matches. Some rows mark clone size as missing; the rest say once, few, many or name a class of expanded clone.

d_gene | j_gene | len | abundance | v_gene | CDR3aa | CDR3nt
. | TRBJ1-5 | 15 | . | TRBV24-1 | CATTAEDPGNQPQHF | TGTGCCACCACCGCAGAGGACCCGGGAAATCAGCCCCAGCATTTT
. | TRBJ1-3 | 15 | once | TRBV18 | CASSVRVSSGNTIYF | TGTGCCAGCTCCGTACGAGTGAGCTCTGGAAACACCATATATTTT
TRBD2 | TRBJ2-5 | 16 | . | TRBV5-5 | CASSQGTIFDGETQYF | TGTGCCAGCAGCCAAGGGACTATCTTCGACGGTGAGACCCAGTACTTC
. | TRBJ1-1 | 12 | . | TRBV15 | CATSRNEFEAFF | TGTGCCACCAGCAGAAACGAGTTTGAAGCTTTCTTT
TRBD2 | TRBJ2-7 | 13 | . | TRBV6-6 | CASRAGTNYEQYF | TGTGCCAGCAGGGCCGGGACTAACTACGAGCAGTACTTC
TRBD2 | TRBJ2-3 | 15 | . | TRBV4-1 | CASSQGLAHADTRYF | TGCGCCAGCAGCCAAGGACTAGCGCACGCAGATACGCGGTATTTT
. | TRBJ2-3 | 15 | . | TRBV7-7 | CASSLDGFSTDTQYF | TGTGCCAGCAGCTTAGACGGGTTTAGCACAGATACGCAGTATTTT
. | TRBJ1-1 | 14 | . | TRBV5-4 | CASSLTQQNTEAFF | TGTGCCAGCAGCTTGACACAGCAGAACACTGAAGCTTTCTTT
. | TRBJ2-2 | 19 | . | TRBV5-8 | CASSGGRGRNTRNTGELFF | TGTGCCAGCAGTGGGGGCCGGGGGCGAAATACTAGGAACACCGGGGAGCTGTTTTTT
. | TRBJ1-2 | 11 | medium-sized | TRBV29-1 | CSVVGQWGYTF | TGCAGCGTTGTTGGGCAGTGGGGCTACACCTTC
. | TRBJ1-4 | 15 | . | TRBV2 | CASRKDGATNEKLFF | TGTGCCAGCAGGAAGGACGGAGCAACTAATGAAAAACTGTTTTTT
. | TRBJ1-4 | 11 | . | TRBV20-1 | CSAQENEKLFF | TGCAGTGCTCAGGAAAATGAAAAACTGTTTTTT
TRBD1 | TRBJ2-7 | 15 | few | TRBV5-4 | CASSTGQGASYEQYF | TGTGCCAGCAGCACTGGACAGGGGGCTTCCTACGAGCAGTACTTC
. | TRBJ1-4 | 14 | . | TRBV7-9 | CASSPRATNEKLFF | TGTGCCAGCAGCCCCAGGGCTACTAATGAAAAACTGTTTTTT
TRBD2 | TRBJ2-1 | 15 | . | TRBV3-1/TRBV3-2 | CASSQELAGGNEQFF | TGTGCCAGCAGCCAAGAACTAGCGGGAGGCAATGAGCAGTTCTTC
TRBD1 | TRBJ1-4 | 16 | . | TRBV6-1 | CASSDHGQAQGKKLFF | TGTGCCAGCAGTGACCACGGACAGGCCCAGGGGAAAAAACTGTTTTTT
. | TRBJ1-6 | 14 | . | TRBV6-1 | CASSENRVDSPLHF | TGTGCCAGCAGTGAAAACAGGGTCGATTCACCCCTCCACTTT
. | TRBJ2-7 | 13 | . | TRBV19 | CASSSRIHYEQYF | TGTGCCAGTAGTAGCAGGATCCACTACGAGCAGTACTTC
TRBD1 | TRBJ2-7 | 15 | . | TRBV19 | CASSMGTGANYEQYF | TGTGCCAGTAGTATGGGGACAGGGGCCAACTACGAGCAGTACTTC
. | TRBJ2-1 | 13 | . | TRBV7-9 | CASSPPAVGEQFF | TGTGCCAGCAGTCCCCCGGCGGTGGGTGAGCAGTTCTTC
TRBD1 | TRBJ2-5 | 16 | . | TRBV23-1 | CASSHRDSKPQETQYF | TGCGCCAGCAGTCACCGGGACAGTAAACCACAAGAGACCCAGTACTTC
. | TRBJ2-1 | 11 | medium-sized | TRBV20-1 | CSARGRPAQFF | TGCAGTGCTAGAGGGAGACCTGCGCAGTTCTTC
. | TRBJ2-1 | 14 | . | TRBV29-1 | CSVIPQWTKDEQFF | TGCAGCGTCATACCCCAGTGGACCAAAGATGAGCAGTTCTTC
. | TRBJ2-7 | 12 | . | TRBV3-1/TRBV3-2 | CASSPGLGEQYF | TGTGCCAGCAGCCCCGGGTTAGGCGAGCAGTACTTC
. | TRBJ2-4 | 14 | . | TRBV5-1 | CASSAGGAKNIQYF | TGCGCCAGCAGCGCCGGGGGAGCCAAAAACATTCAGTACTTC
. | TRBJ1-3 | 15 | . | TRBV21-1 | CASSAGGPSGNTIYF | TGTGCCAGCAGCGCCGGGGGGCCCTCTGGAAACACCATATATTTT
. | TRBJ2-7 | 12 | medium-sized | TRBV7-8 | CASSPRSYEQYF | TGTGCCAGCAGCCCGCGATCCTACGAGCAGTACTTC
TRBD1 | TRBJ2-6 | 16 | . | TRBV6-5 | CASSWDRGSGANVLTF | TGTGCCAGCAGTTGGGACAGGGGTTCTGGGGCCAACGTCCTGACTTTC
TRBD1 | TRBJ2-7 | 14 | large | TRBV27 | CASSYRDRNYEQYF | TGTGCCAGCAGTTACCGGGACAGGAACTACGAGCAGTACTTC
. | TRBJ2-2 | 14 | . | TRBV18 | CASSSGLNTGELFF | TGTGCCAGCTCATCGGGCCTGAACACCGGGGAGCTGTTTTTT
. | TRBJ1-5 | 14 | . | TRBV2 | CASGDGGMAQPQHF | TGTGCCAGCGGGGACGGAGGGATGGCTCAGCCCCAGCATTTT
. | TRBJ2-4 | 14 | . | TRBV7-8 | CASSLTGAKNIQYF | TGTGCCAGCAGCTTAACGGGAGCCAAAAACATTCAGTACTTC
. | TRBJ1-2 | 11 | . | TRBV20-1 | CSARDTRAYTF | TGCAGTGCTAGAGACACACGGGCCTACACCTTC
. | TRBJ2-4 | 16 | . | TRBV11-3 | CASSSRQGLAKNIQYF | TGTGCCAGCAGCTCCCGACAGGGACTAGCCAAAAACATTCAGTACTTC
. | TRBJ2-7 | 17 | . | TRBV3-1/TRBV3-2 | CASSPRLQGSGTSEQYF | TGTGCCAGCAGTCCAAGGTTACAAGGATCGGGAACCTCCGAGCAGTACTTC
TRBD2 | TRBJ2-2 | 21 | . | TRBV27 | CASSLRYTGLAGGRRTGELFF | TGTGCCAGCAGTTTAAGGTACACCGGACTAGCGGGAGGAAGAAGGACCGGGGAGCTGTTTTTT
TRBD1 | TRBJ2-7 | 15 | . | TRBV19 | CASSTLQGAKYEQYF | TGTGCCAGTAGTACATTACAGGGGGCTAAGTACGAGCAGTACTTC
TRBD2 | TRBJ2-1 | 16 | . | TRBV4-1 | CASSRSSGGAENEQFF | TGCGCCAGCAGCCGCTCTAGCGGGGGGGCAGAAAATGAGCAGTTCTTC
. | TRBJ2-1 | 16 | . | TRBV7-9 | CASSFVTGSLYNEQFF | TGTGCCAGCAGCTTCGTGACTGGATCCCTATACAATGAGCAGTTCTTC
TRBD2 | TRBJ2-1 | 15 | . | TRBV7-9 | CASSSAGGSQNEQFF | TGTGCCAGCAGCTCGGCGGGGGGCTCGCAGAATGAGCAGTTCTTC
. | TRBJ2-3 | 15 | . | TRBV6-1 | CASSEDGRPTDTQYF | TGTGCCAGCAGTGAGGACGGTCGTCCCACAGATACGCAGTATTTT
. | TRBJ2-2 | 13 | . | TRBV5-6 | CASSTPYTGELFF | TGTGCCAGCAGCACCCCGTACACCGGGGAGCTGTTTTTT
. | TRBJ1-4 | 16 | . | TRBV15 | CATSRGKQGINEKLFF | TGTGCCACCAGCAGAGGGAAACAGGGAATTAATGAAAAACTGTTTTTT
. | TRBJ2-7 | 15 | . | TRBV7-3 | CASSPFPANSYEQYF | TGTGCCAGCAGCCCTTTTCCGGCCAACTCCTACGAGCAGTACTTC
TRBD2 | TRBJ2-4 | 15 | . | TRBV7-2 | CASSLGASGGTNQYF | TGTGCCAGCAGCTTAGGGGCTAGCGGGGGGACCAATCAGTACTTC
. | TRBJ2-5 | 14 | . | TRBV10-3 | CAISDMAGEGTQYF | TGTGCCATCAGTGATATGGCAGGGGAGGGGACCCAGTACTTC
. | TRBJ1-5 | 15 | few | TRBV5-8 | CASSFPGVYGQPQHF | TGTGCCAGCAGCTTCCCAGGGGTTTACGGACAGCCCCAGCATTTT
. | TRBJ1-2 | 14 | . | TRBV13 | CASSRRDGNYGYTF | TGTGCCAGCAGCCGACGCGACGGGAACTATGGCTACACCTTC
. | TRBJ2-7 | 15 | . | TRBV9 | CASSVVPGGGYEQYF | TGTGCCAGCAGCGTAGTTCCGGGCGGAGGCTACGAGCAGTACTTC
. | TRBJ1-2 | 14 | . | TRBV6-6 | CASSYSPGRYGYTF | TGTGCCAGCAGTTACTCTCCAGGCCGCTATGGCTACACCTTC
TRBD1 | TRBJ2-3 | 15 | . | TRBV6-5 | CASSRGTGVTDTQYF | TGTGCCAGCAGCCGGGGGACAGGGGTCACAGATACGCAGTATTTT
. | TRBJ2-7 | 15 | . | TRBV28 | CASSLGFSVDYEQYF | TGTGCCAGCAGTTTAGGGTTTAGCGTTGACTACGAGCAGTACTTC
. | TRBJ1-5 | 16 | medium-sized | TRBV1 | CTSSQVWTGGLQPQHF | TGCACCAGCAGCCAAGTTTGGACAGGGGGCCTTCAGCCCCAGCATTTT
. | TRBJ2-5 | 13 | few | TRBV5-4 | CASSLDREETQYF | TGTGCCAGCAGCTTGGACAGGGAGGAGACCCAGTACTTC
TRBD1 | TRBJ1-3 | 16 | once | TRBV9 | CASSVLTGGSGNTIYF | TGTGCCAGCAGCGTACTGACAGGGGGCTCTGGAAACACCATATATTTT